The 27 T cell receptor beta chains presented below share a single source sample, sequenced in a study of molecular identifiers for immune sequencing clone quantification. TCRdb used MiXCR to reprocess the PCR reads, holding one entry per CDR3 protein. This table holds some 590,000 distinct CDR3 sequences, about 25% found once. Sequencing was done on a sample of naive CD8+ T cells from blood, with Jurkat cell RNA spiked in. Specified subset: FACS-sorted CD8+CD4-CCR7+CD45RA+ naive T cells. These receptors all come from a human donor in good health. Some libraries in this study had Jurkat cell RNA spiked in.

This clonotype was seen a handful of times. This chain uses TRBV10-3 with TRBJ2-7, with a tentative D call TRBD1 (5 bases). The CDR3 totals 14 residues. The ends were cut back, 4 bases at V and 5 bases at J, with 15 bases in the middle. From germline, CDR1 is ENHRY and CDR2 SYGVKD. This CDR3 reads CAISGGEGVDEQYF. The CDR3 DNA reads TGTGCCATCAGTGGGGGTGAAGGGGTGGACGAGCAGTACTTC.

The table lists this clonotype with a few counts. CDR3 region: CASSLWAEGTDTQYF. The DNA of the CDR3 is TGTGCCAGCAGTTTATGGGCAGAAGGCACAGATACGCAGTATTTT. The chain uses TRBV28 and TRBJ2-3; D uncertain. The ends were cut back, 0 bases at V and 1 base at J, with 8 bases in the middle. This CDR3 is built from 15 residues. Per the germline V gene, CDR1 is MDHEN and CDR2 is SYDVKM.

Comments on this clonotype: A read error may be the cause here, since a much bigger clone is one base away. The chain uses TRBV28 and TRBJ1-1, with no clear D. Germline V gene data show CDR1 as MDHEN and CDR2 as SYDVKM. The CDR3 extends over 16 amino acids. V was shortened by 2 bases and J by 4 bases, with 17 bases between the two germline ends. The CDR3 region is CASSLHAGLMTTEAFF. In nucleotides, the CDR3 is TGTGCCAGCAGTTTACACGCAGGTCTGATGACCACTGAAGCTTTCTTT.

The CDR3 sequence is CASSPGDNSYNEQFF. The DNA for the CDR3 is TGTGCCAGCTCACCCGGGGACAACTCCTACAATGAGCAGTTCTTC. This sequence joins TRBV18 and TRBJ2-1; a weak D match, TRBD1 (6 bases). This CDR3 is 15 amino acids long. CDR1 and CDR2 from the germline V gene are KGHSH and LQKENI. V was trimmed by 3 bases and J by 0 bases, leaving 9 bases between them.

V gene TRBV11-2 combines with J gene TRBJ2-5; D is possibly TRBD1 (5 bases). The CDR3 has 17 amino acids. CDR1 is SGHAT, CDR2 FQNNGV, per germline. Trimming stripped 6 bases from V and 1 base from J, with 21 bases between. CDR3 DNA: TGTGCCAGCAGTAAAGGGGCAGGGATCGCTCTCCAAGAGACCCAGTACTTC. Translation gives CASSKGAGIALQETQYF. The full variable domain, completed using reference TRBV11-2 and TRBJ2-5, is EAGVAQSPRYKIIEKRQSVAFWCNPISGHATLYWYQQILGQGPKLLIQFQNNGVVDDSQLPKDRFSAERLKGVDSTLKIQPAKLEDSAVYLCASSKGAGIALQETQYFGPGTRLLVL.

This clonotype was counted ten times or more. This chain uses TRBV4-3 with TRBJ1-5; D is ambiguous. This CDR3 has 14 residues. Germline lookup yields CDR1 LGHNA and CDR2 YSLEER. Trimming stripped 0 bases from V and 2 bases from J, with 5 bases between. The CDR3 bases are TGCGCCAGCAGCCAAGAACTAGGCAATCAGCCCCAGCATTTT. Its translation is CASSQELGNQPQHF.

This clonotype was recorded a few times. This sequence joins TRBV29-1 and TRBJ1-2; weak D call: TRBD1 (5 bases). This CDR3 contains 13 residues. V was trimmed by 2 bases and J by 2 bases, leaving 9 bases between them. Germline CDR1 and CDR2: SQVTM and ANQGSEA. The CDR3 spells CSVEKGVNYGYTF. CDR3 DNA: TGCAGCGTTGAAAAAGGGGTAAACTATGGCTACACCTTC.

This clonotype was detected a few times. The chain joins TRBV5-6 to TRBJ2-5; D ambiguous. The CDR3 contains 18 residues. Germline values: CDR1 SGHDT, CDR2 YYEEEE. Trimming pared 0 bases from V and 2 bases from J, leaving 20 bases between. The DNA for the CDR3 is TGTGCCAGCAGCTTGGAGGGTTCTAGTTTTGTTGAGCAAGAGACCCAGTACTTC. Its protein is CASSLEGSSFVEQETQYF. Combining the CDR3 with reference TRBV5-6 and TRBJ2-5 gives the whole variable domain DAGVTQSPTHLIKTRGQQVTLRCSPKSGHDTVSWYQQALGQGPQFIFQYYEEEERQRGNFPDRFSGHQFPNYSSELNVNALLLGDSALYLCASSLEGSSFVEQETQYFGPGTRLLVL.

This clonotype was counted between two and nine times. J is TRBJ2-7 and V is TRBV12-3 or TRBV12-4, with D uncertain. There are 13 residues in the CDR3. The V gene lost 5 bases and the J gene lost 3 bases, with 11 bases spanning the gap. DNA for the CDR3: TGTGCCAGCAGTCCAGAGAGGTACTACGAGCAGTACTTC. The encoded protein is CASSPERYYEQYF.

To note about this clonotype: This may stem from a read error, because a much larger clone lies one nucleotide away. V gene TRBV27 combines with J gene TRBJ1-1; D perhaps matches TRBD1 (6 bases). The V gene's germline CDR1 is MNHEY and CDR2 SMNVEV (reference sequence). CDR3 length: 17 amino acids. CDR3 amino acids: CASSLGDKPLMNPEAFF. The CDR3 DNA reads as TGTGCCAGCAGTTTAGGGGACAAACCCTTAATGAACCCTGAAGCTTTCTTT.

The V gene is TRBV4-1, the J gene TRBJ1-1; the D gene is possibly TRBD1 (6 bases). The V end was cut by 2 bases, the J end by 2 bases, with 15 bases between. The germline gives CDR1 MGHRA, CDR2 YSYEKL. The CDR3 loop spans 16 amino acids. The chain's CDR3 is CASSQLVQGLNTEAFF. CDR3 in DNA: TGCGCCAGCAGCCAACTGGTACAGGGCTTAAACACTGAAGCTTTCTTT.

This clonotype was picked up many times. The rearrangement uses TRBV7-9 and TRBJ2-7; TRBD1 matches 7 bases. J lost 3 bases, V lost 5 bases, and 7 bases had no gene match. This CDR3 spans 14 amino acids. The germline gives CDR1 SEHNR, CDR2 FQNEAQ (reference sequence). The CDR3 is CASSPGTAYYEQYF. CDR3 bases: TGTGCCAGCAGCCCAGGGACAGCTTACTACGAGCAGTACTTC.

Of note for this clonotype: A clone one base away is much larger, so this may be a read error. V gene TRBV6-2 or TRBV6-3 combines with J gene TRBJ2-7; TRBD1 is a possible D gene (7 bases). Trimming cost V 0 bases and J 9 bases, with 21 bases left between them. CDR3 length: 16 residues. In germline, CDR1 is MNHEY, CDR2 SVGEGT. The CDR3 sequence: CASSYSTTDQGGAQYF. DNA of the CDR3: TGTGCCAGCAGTTACTCCACAACGGACCAGGGGGGCGCGCAGTACTTC.

This clonotype showed up just a few times. Given the absence of the conserved phenylalanine or tryptophan at the CDR3 end, a read error is likely. The DNA is left out, because the CDR3 cannot be placed on it with certainty; the CDR3 is given as TCRdb lists it. CDR3 residues: CSARDTGTFIM. The gene calls are TRBV20-1 and TRBJ2-7; the D call TRBD1 from the table was never checked on the DNA. The CDR3 is 11 residues long, counting both termini. Per the germline V gene, CDR1 is DFQATT and CDR2 is SNEGSKA (reference sequence).

The V and J genes are TRBV4-3 and TRBJ1-4; possibly TRBD1 for D (6 bases). This CDR3 has 15 residues. CDR1 LGHNA and CDR2 YSLEER come from the germline V gene. Trimming shortened V by 0 bases and J by 5 bases, and 10 bases separated the two germline ends. The DNA of the CDR3 is TGCGCCAGCAGCCAAGACAGGCAGGGGAATGAAAAACTGTTTTTT. This codes for CASSQDRQGNEKLFF.

V gene TRBV20-1 combines with J gene TRBJ2-5, with TRBD2 identical over 14 bases. The CDR3 is 15 residues long. The trim removed 1 base at V and 7 bases at J, leaving 5 bases unmatched. The V gene's germline CDR1 is DFQATT and CDR2 SNEGSKA (reference sequence). The CDR3 nucleotides read TGCAGTGCTAGAGGGGGACTAGCGGGGGCAGTGACCCAGTACTTC. This sequence encodes CSARGGLAGAVTQYF.

This clonotype has just a few counts. The chain couples TRBV28 to TRBJ1-2; no clear D gene. This CDR3 has 13 amino acids. With 5 bases removed from V and 4 bases from J, the gap between germline ends came to 11 bases. The germline V gene has CDR1 MDHEN and CDR2 SYDVKM. The CDR3 spells CASSIQVLYGYTF. CDR3 nucleotides: TGTGCCAGCAGTATCCAGGTACTCTATGGCTACACCTTC.

Notes on this clonotype: This sequence may be a read error, since a much larger clone differs from it by one base. The V call is TRBV4-1, the J call TRBJ1-2; D call uncertain. The germline V gene encodes CDR1 MGHRA and CDR2 YSYEKL. The CDR3 totals 15 residues. The CDR3 loop is CASSQEGQPHYSYTF. In DNA form, the CDR3 reads TGCGCCAGCAGCCAAGAAGGTCAGCCCCACTATAGCTACACCTTC.

This clonotype has just one count. The CDR3 DNA is TGTGCCAGCAGCGCAGGGAATAGATTCTATGAGCAGTTCTTC. It translates to CASSAGNRFYEQFF. J is TRBJ2-1 and V is TRBV7-9; a possible D gene is TRBD1 (5 bases). This CDR3 spans 14 amino acids. Germline V CDR1 and CDR2: SEHNR, FQNEAQ (reference sequence). V dropped 5 bases and J dropped 8 bases, with 16 bases sitting between them. The whole variable domain, filled in from reference TRBV7-9 and TRBJ2-1, reads DTGVSQNPRHKITKRGQNVTFRCDPISEHNRLYWYRQTLGQGPEFLTYFQNEAQLEKSRLLSDRFSAERPKGSFSTLEIQRTEQGDSAMYLCASSAGNRFYEQFFGPGTRLTVL.

This clonotype was recorded many times. The rearrangement links TRBV29-1 to TRBJ2-5; D unresolved. This CDR3 has 14 residues. Germline V CDR1 and CDR2: SQVTM, ANQGSEA. Trimming took off 0 bases at V and 5 bases at J, with 13 bases between the two ends. The DNA of the CDR3 is TGCAGCGTTGAAGAGGTGACCACCTGGGAGACCCAGTACTTC. Translating it yields CSVEEVTTWETQYF.

The CDR3 DNA reads as TGCGCCAGCAGTCGTTTCCCAGAGATAAACACTTATTCCTACGAGCAGTACTTC. Protein product: CASSRFPEINTYSYEQYF. This chain joins TRBV23-1 and TRBJ2-7; D not certain. Being an ORF, TRBV23-1 has a function that is uncertain. This CDR3 has 18 amino acids. The V end lost 4 bases, the J end lost 1 base, and 23 bases lay between the germline ends.

This clonotype was seen a handful of times. The chain carries TRBV4-1 and TRBJ1-1; D not resolved. Looked up from germline, CDR1 is MGHRA and CDR2 is YSYEKL. The CDR3 is 11 residues long. V dropped 0 bases and J dropped 7 bases, with 3 bases sitting between them. This chain's CDR3 is CASSQENEAFF. The DNA of the CDR3 is TGCGCCAGCAGCCAAGAGAATGAAGCTTTCTTT.

V usage is TRBV4-2 and J usage is TRBJ2-2; 15 bases agree with TRBD2. The CDR3 extends over 16 amino acids. V shed 0 bases and J 9 bases; nucleotides not matched to a gene: 2. Germline V gene data show CDR1 as LGHNA and CDR2 as YNFKEQ. The CDR3 loop is CASSQEGLAGGRELFF. In DNA, the CDR3 is TGTGCCAGCAGCCAAGAGGGACTAGCGGGGGGCCGGGAGCTGTTTTTT.

This chain uses TRBV7-2 with TRBJ2-3; perhaps TRBD2 as D (5 bases). The germline V and J ends were trimmed by 5 bases and 0 bases, with 18 bases remaining between them. The CDR3 consists of 17 residues. The germline CDR1 and CDR2 sequences are SGHTA and FQGNSA. CDR3 region: CASSPLSLRVSTDTQYF. The DNA of the CDR3 is TGTGCCAGCAGCCCCCTGTCTTTGCGGGTGAGCACAGATACGCAGTATTTT.

This clonotype occurred a few times. The chain is built from TRBV20-1 and TRBJ2-2; D is uncertain. Trimming stripped 6 bases from V and 7 bases from J, with 12 bases between. The CDR3 is 12 residues long. The germline V gene encodes CDR1 DFQATT and CDR2 SNEGSKA (reference sequence). The chain's CDR3 is CSAIVRNGELFF. CDR3 DNA sequence: TGCAGTGCCATAGTGAGGAACGGGGAGCTGTTTTTT.

This clonotype was detected only a few times. The V and J genes are TRBV6-2 or TRBV6-3 and TRBJ2-1; the D gene is possibly TRBD1 (6 bases). V was pared by 6 bases and J by 4 bases, with 13 bases between. Germline-derived CDR1 and CDR2 are MNHEY and SVGEGT. The CDR3 loop spans 14 amino acids. As DNA, the CDR3 is TGTGCCAGCAGCCCCGGGACACAGTACAATGAGCAGTTCTTC. Translation gives CASSPGTQYNEQFF.

This clonotype was detected only a few times. This chain links TRBV7-9 with TRBJ1-6, with 8 bases identical to TRBD1. Unmatched junction bases numbered 6, after V lost 5 bases and J lost 6 bases. The CDR3 spans 15 residues. Per germline, CDR1 SEHNR and CDR2 FQNEAQ (reference sequence). This CDR3 reads CASSLGQGSNSPLHF. The CDR3 nucleotides read TGTGCCAGCAGCCTTGGACAGGGTAGTAATTCACCCCTCCACTTT.